This entry lists 22 T cell receptor beta chains sequenced from one sample in a study of T cell responses to AZD1222 COVID-19 vaccine. Only in-frame clones appear in the TCRdb table, and some are missing; sequencing was by immunoSEQ multiplex PCR. In the table there are about 110,000 clones, roughly 90% of which are singletons. The sequences come from peripheral blood, collected on day 0 of MenACWY control vaccination. The receptors shown here come from an adult in good health.

The V and J genes are TRBV2 and TRBJ2-7, with a weak D call TRBD1 (6 bases). V dropped 3 bases and J dropped 2 bases, with 20 bases sitting between them. The CDR3 spans 17 residues. The germline V gene has CDR1 SNHLY and CDR2 FYNNEI. The CDR3 sequence is CASSDYMAAGETYEQYF. CDR3 bases: TGTGCCAGCAGTGATTATATGGCGGCAGGGGAAACCTACGAGCAGTACTTC.

The chain recombines TRBV6-1 with TRBJ2-2; D is undetermined. Germline-derived CDR1 and CDR2 are MNHNS and SASEGT. Trimming shortened V by 2 bases and J by 3 bases, and 13 bases separated the two germline ends. The CDR3 contains 16 residues. CDR3 sequence (DNA): TGTGCCAGCAGTGAACGATCGGTAGTGGACACCGGGGAGCTGTTTTTT. Translating it yields CASSERSVVDTGELFF.

The chain combines TRBV6-5 with TRBJ2-5; a possible D gene is TRBD1 (5 bases). Trimming cost V 5 bases and J 2 bases, with 9 bases left between them. Germline values: CDR1 MNHEY, CDR2 SVGAGI. The length of the CDR3 is 13 residues. The CDR3 loop is CASSIDRQETQYF. CDR3 bases: TGTGCCAGCAGTATAGACAGACAAGAGACCCAGTACTTC.

V gene TRBV24-1 combines with J gene TRBJ2-5; TRBD1 agrees at 7 bases. CDR3 length: 16 amino acids. The V gene end was trimmed by 2 bases and the J gene end by 1 base; junction bases not matched to a gene: 6. Germline values: CDR1 KGHDR, CDR2 SFDVKD. In DNA, the CDR3 is TGTGCCACCAGTGATTCGCCCCGGGACAGCCAAGAGACCCAGTACTTC. This translates into CATSDSPRDSQETQYF.

The chain employs TRBV7-2 and TRBJ2-3, with TRBD2 matching 10 bases. J lost 1 base, V lost 5 bases, and 9 bases had no gene match. The CDR3 loop spans 17 amino acids. The germline V gene has CDR1 SGHTA and CDR2 FQGNSA. Here the CDR3 reads CASSRPPGTSGTDTQYF. The CDR3 nucleotides are TGTGCCAGCAGCCGTCCGCCGGGGACTAGCGGCACAGATACGCAGTATTTT. Looking up the rest from reference TRBV7-2 and TRBJ2-3 gives the full variable domain: GAGVSQSPSNKVTEKGKDVELRCDPISGHTALYWYRQSLGQGLEFLIYFQGNSAPDKSGLPSDRFSAERTGGSVSTLTIQRTQQEDSAVYLCASSRPPGTSGTDTQYFGPGTRLTVL.

The chain recombines TRBV7-3 with TRBJ2-7, with 9 bases identical to TRBD1. CDR3 length equals 15 residues. V trimming: 3 bases; J trimming: 2 bases; junction bases outside the gene matches: 5. Looked up from germline, CDR1 is SGHTA and CDR2 is FQGTGA. The CDR3 region has the DNA TGTGCCAGCAGCTTGGGACAGGGTGTACCCTACGAGCAGTACTTC. Residues: CASSLGQGVPYEQYF.

The CDR3 DNA is TGTGCCAGCAGTAACAGGGGGCTATTCGGCTACACCTTC. Protein sequence: CASSNRGLFGYTF. The chain joins TRBV2 to TRBJ1-2; TRBD1 matches 9 bases. CDR3 length: 13 amino acids. With 5 bases clipped from V and 8 bases from J, the junction kept 6 bases outside the gene matches. Germline V gives CDR1 SNHLY, CDR2 FYNNEI.

This rearrangement joins TRBV19 to TRBJ1-5; 12 bases fit TRBD1. CDR1 is LNHDA, CDR2 SQIVND, per germline (reference sequence). Trimming cost V 3 bases and J 5 bases; bases outside gene matches: 2. CDR3 size: 15 residues. In nucleotides, the CDR3 is TGTGCCAGTAGTATCGGGACAGGGGGCGATCAGCCCCAGCATTTT. Its translation is CASSIGTGGDQPQHF. The whole variable domain, filled in from reference TRBV19 and TRBJ1-5, reads DGGITQSPKYLFRKEGQNVTLSCEQNLNHDAMYWYRQDPGQGLRLIYYSQIVNDFQKGDIAEGYSVSREKKESFPLTVTSAQKNPTAFYLCASSIGTGGDQPQHFGDGTRLSIL.

J is TRBJ2-2 and V is TRBV5-5, with 11 bases that match TRBD1. The CDR3 covers 16 residues. Per the germline V gene, CDR1 is SGHKS and CDR2 is YYEKEE (reference sequence). V shed 3 bases and J 7 bases; nucleotides not matched to a gene: 8. The CDR3 spells CASSWTGTGGIGELFF. CDR3 nucleotide sequence: TGTGCCAGCAGCTGGACCGGGACAGGGGGAATCGGGGAGCTGTTTTTT.

Points on this clone: This CDR3 is also generated by other DNA sequences in the sample. The rearrangement uses TRBV9 and TRBJ2-7, with unresolved D. Trimming removed 0 bases at V and 2 bases at J, with 9 bases between. The CDR3 has 14 amino acids. The V gene's germline CDR1 is SGDLS and CDR2 YYNGEE. The CDR3 sequence is CASSVGGGTYEQYF. The CDR3 region has the DNA TGTGCCAGCAGCGTAGGTGGCGGCACCTACGAGCAGTACTTC.

This chain uses TRBV7-9 with TRBJ2-3; a possible D gene is TRBD2 (7 bases). The CDR3 is made up of 15 amino acids. The ends were cut back, 1 base at V and 6 bases at J, with 14 bases in the middle. CDR1 and CDR2 (germline): SEHNR, FQNEAQ (reference sequence). The DNA of the CDR3 is TGTGCCAGCAGCTTAGTGCGGGGGCGAGAGGATACGCAGTATTTT. It codes for CASSLVRGREDTQYF.

The chain couples TRBV4-1 to TRBJ2-3; tentatively, D is TRBD2 (6 bases). Trimming left V 0 bases short and J 3 bases short, with 16 bases between. CDR3 length: 17 residues. The V gene's germline CDR1 is MGHRA and CDR2 YSYEKL. CDR3 amino acids: CASSQEGRGRGTDTQYF. CDR3 sequence (DNA): TGCGCCAGCAGCCAAGAAGGGCGGGGAAGGGGAACAGATACGCAGTATTTT.

The chain joins TRBV10-3 to TRBJ2-1; 9 bases agree with TRBD2. The CDR3 extends over 15 amino acids. Germline CDR1 reads ENHRY; CDR2 reads SYGVKD. Trimming cost V 6 bases and J 7 bases; bases outside gene matches: 10. The CDR3 DNA sequence: TGTGCCATCAGCTTACTTAGCGGGGGTCAGAATGAGCAGTTCTTC. Protein sequence: CAISLLSGGQNEQFF.

CDR3 nucleotide sequence: TGTGCCATCAGTGAATCGCAGATGGGGGGCGAAGATACGCAGTATTTT. Amino acid sequence: CAISESQMGGEDTQYF. This sequence joins TRBV10-3 and TRBJ2-3; D assignment may be TRBD1 or TRBD2 (6 bases each). Germline V CDR1 and CDR2: ENHRY, SYGVKD. The CDR3 has 16 amino acids. Trimming removed 3 bases from V and 5 bases from J, with 18 bases in between.

This chain joins TRBV19 and TRBJ2-5; D is perhaps TRBD1 (6 bases). V lost 3 bases, J lost 5 bases, and 16 bases lay in between. The V gene's germline CDR1 is LNHDA and CDR2 SQIVND (reference sequence). The CDR3 extends over 15 amino acids. CDR3 protein: CASSIFGGKLETQYF. CDR3 sequence (DNA): TGTGCCAGTAGTATTTTTGGGGGCAAATTGGAGACCCAGTACTTC.

V usage is TRBV4-2 and J usage is TRBJ1-5; TRBD1 matches 7 bases. CDR3 size: 15 residues. V shed 3 bases, J shed 1 base, and the junction held 3 bases outside the gene matches. Germline V gene sequence: CDR1 LGHNA, CDR2 YNFKEQ. The CDR3 protein is CASSQTGFSNQPQHF. CDR3 nucleotides: TGTGCCAGCAGCCAGACAGGGTTCAGCAATCAGCCCCAGCATTTT.

This chain joins TRBV10-1 and TRBJ2-3, with 14 bases identical to TRBD2. The CDR3 is 18 amino acids. Trimming at V came to 6 bases and at J to 3 bases, leaving 11 bases not matched to a gene. CDR1 and CDR2 (germline): WNHNN, SYGVQD (reference sequence). The CDR3 region is CASSDRTSGGLDTDTQYF. As DNA, the CDR3 is TGCGCCAGCAGCGACAGGACTAGCGGGGGGCTTGATACAGATACGCAGTATTTT.

This clone was seen a handful of times. V usage is TRBV6-1 and J usage is TRBJ1-3; D possibly corresponds to TRBD1 (5 bases). The CDR3 loop spans 17 amino acids. The germline CDR1 and CDR2 sequences are MNHNS and SASEGT. Trimming left V 0 bases short and J 0 bases short, with 12 bases between. DNA for the CDR3: TGTGCCAGCAGTGAAGCGCAGGGAAGCAGCTCTGGAAACACCATATATTTT. Translation gives CASSEAQGSSSGNTIYF.

V and J are TRBV6-5 and TRBJ1-2, with 10 bases aligning to TRBD1. Germline V gene lookup returns CDR1 MNHEY and CDR2 SVGAGI. This CDR3 is 14 amino acids long. Germline trimming cut 7 bases from V and 4 bases from J; bases unmatched to any gene: 6. The CDR3 protein is CASTIRDRGYGYTF. As DNA, the CDR3 is TGTGCCAGCACCATCCGGGACAGGGGCTATGGCTACACCTTC.

The rearrangement joins TRBV6-5 to TRBJ1-2; perhaps TRBD1 as D (6 bases). The CDR3 has 14 residues. Trimming cost V 2 bases and J 6 bases, with 13 bases left between them. Germline V CDR1 and CDR2: MNHEY, SVGAGI. CDR3 amino acids: CASSYDRNSHGYTF. The CDR3 nucleotides are TGTGCCAGCAGTTACGACAGGAATAGTCATGGCTACACCTTC.

The chain joins TRBV5-6 to TRBJ1-6; possible D gene TRBD1, 6 bases. Germline assignment: CDR1 SGHDT and CDR2 YYEEEE. The V and J ends lost 1 base and 7 bases respectively, with 15 bases between them. The CDR3 consists of 16 residues. CDR3 in amino acids: CASSLLGAGRNSPLHF. CDR3 coding DNA: TGTGCCAGCAGCTTGTTGGGGGCGGGGAGGAATTCACCCCTCCACTTT.

This rearrangement joins TRBV5-1 to TRBJ1-1; possibly TRBD1 for D (5 bases). Per germline, CDR1 SGHRS and CDR2 YFSETQ. Trimming cost V 4 bases and J 2 bases, with 18 bases left between them. This CDR3 has 16 amino acids. The CDR3 loop reads CASSVTVGNLNTEAFF. The CDR3 DNA sequence: TGCGCCAGCAGCGTGACAGTAGGGAACTTAAACACTGAAGCTTTCTTT.